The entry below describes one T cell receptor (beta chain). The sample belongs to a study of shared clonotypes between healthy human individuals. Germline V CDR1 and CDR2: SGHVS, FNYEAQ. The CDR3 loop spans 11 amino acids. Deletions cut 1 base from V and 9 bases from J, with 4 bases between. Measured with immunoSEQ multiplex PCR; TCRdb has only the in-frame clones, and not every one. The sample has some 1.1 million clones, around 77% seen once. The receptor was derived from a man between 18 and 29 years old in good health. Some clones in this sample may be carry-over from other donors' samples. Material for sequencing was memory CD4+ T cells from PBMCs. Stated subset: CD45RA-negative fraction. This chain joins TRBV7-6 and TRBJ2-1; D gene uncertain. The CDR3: CASSLGSEQFF. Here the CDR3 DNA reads TGTGCCAGCAGCTTAGGCTCTGAGCAGTTCTTC.